This TCR beta chain originates from a study of T cell repertoires in cytomegalovirus infection. TCRdb fed the reads into MiXCR, producing one record per CDR3 protein. This table has about 360,000 distinct CDR3 sequences, about a sixth appearing once. The CDR3 contains 13 residues. V lost 3 bases to trimming and J lost 6 bases; unmatched junction nucleotides: 1. Germline values: CDR1 LNHDA, CDR2 SQIVND (reference sequence). This chain uses TRBV19 with TRBJ2-1, with TRBD2 identical over 8 bases. The sequencing sample was made of PBMCs. The sequence came from a human donor in good health (CMV status not recorded). Some clones in this sample may be carry-over from other donors' samples. This chain's CDR3 is CASSILAGNEQFF. The CDR3 coding sequence is TGTGCCAGTAGTATCCTAGCGGGCAATGAGCAGTTCTTC.